This entry describes one T cell receptor beta chain. The data stem from a study of CD8+ T cells in alopecia areata. Study context: Administration of oral tofacitinib to treated patients was at 5 to 10 mg twice daily.

This CDR3 comprises 15 residues. Germline trimming cut 7 bases from V and 1 base from J; bases unmatched to any gene: 3. Germline V gene data show CDR1 as SNHLY and CDR2 as FYNNEI. Sequencing used cDNA as its template, made by extracting RNA and reverse transcribing it. Repertoires were generated with immunoSEQ multiplex PCR, while TCRdb's copy carries only in-frame clones and drops some. The table lists about 120,000 clones, about half of them singletons, with about 0.5% in the top ten. Treatment given: oral pan-JAK inhibitor, 5-10 mg twice daily. The chain uses TRBV2 and TRBJ2-2, with 10 positions matching TRBD2. This clonotype was obtained from a human donor with alopecia areata. The sample in question was CD4+ T cells sorted from blood, obtained at week 4, from a patient treated with tofacitinib. DNA for the CDR3: TGTGCCAGCACCCGGACTAGCGGGAACACCGGGGAGCTGTTTTTT. Its protein product is CASTRTSGNTGELFF.